Shown below are 22 T cell receptor beta chains from a single sample sequenced in a study of beta chain features in type 1 diabetes (dated by TCRdb to 2016 to 2019). The protocol used for the library was the immunoSEQ multiplex PCR assay. The entire isolated RNA was reverse transcribed using the High Capacity cDNA Reverse Transcription Kit, and thus expressed TCRB transcripts were sequenced. Held by TCRdb, this immuneACCESS table contains in-frame sequences only and omits some clones. Under half of the omission traces to an unresolved V gene where checked; the cause of the rest is unknown. The sample includes 400,000 to 550,000 clones, with 10% to 12% observed a single time. Around 0.05% of the sample belongs to the ten largest clones. Sequencing was performed on naive CD4+ T cells from blood. The cell subset or site label for this specimen denotes: true naive CD4+ T cells. The receptors were gathered from a woman aged 18 to 35 in good health.

This clone has a handful of counts. The chain couples TRBV4-1 to TRBJ1-2; 8 positions agree with TRBD1. This CDR3 region has 15 residues. Trimming at V came to 4 bases and at J to 4 bases, leaving 8 bases not matched to a gene. CDR1 is MGHRA and CDR2 is YSYEKL in the germline V gene. The DNA for the CDR3 is TGCGCCAGCAGCCCGGGACAGGAGTACGGCTATGGCTACACCTTC. This codes for CASSPGQEYGYGYTF.

This clone appeared a few times. This sequence joins TRBV28 and TRBJ2-7, with TRBD2 as a possible D gene (5 bases). The V gene lost 4 bases and the J gene lost 0 bases, with 13 bases spanning the gap. The CDR3 has 15 residues. Germline assignment: CDR1 MDHEN and CDR2 SYDVKM. The CDR3 sequence is CASSSPGSGSYEQYV. DNA for the CDR3: TGTGCCAGCAGTTCCCCGGGAAGCGGCTCCTACGAGCAGTACGTC.

The table lists this clone with a few counts. The rearrangement joins TRBV5-4 to TRBJ2-7; a weak D match, TRBD1 (6 bases). The CDR3 covers 13 residues. V was shortened by 3 bases and J by 2 bases, with 9 bases between the two germline ends. From germline, CDR1 is SGHNT and CDR2 YYREEE (reference sequence). This CDR3 reads CASSSGQTYEQYF. In nucleotides, the CDR3 is TGTGCCAGCAGCTCTGGACAGACCTACGAGCAGTACTTC.

This chain connects TRBV7-2 to TRBJ2-1, with D unclear. The CDR3 has 15 amino acids. The germline V and J ends were trimmed by 5 bases and 0 bases, with 11 bases remaining between them. Germline V gene sequence: CDR1 SGHTA, CDR2 FQGNSA. Written as DNA, the CDR3 is TGTGCCAGCAGCCCCCGCTCAAGCTCCTACAATGAGCAGTTCTTC. Translating it yields CASSPRSSSYNEQFF.

V gene TRBV5-1 combines with J gene TRBJ1-5; TRBD1 is a possible D gene (6 bases). Germline CDR1 and CDR2: SGHRS and YFSETQ. V lost 0 bases and J 11 bases, leaving 15 bases between the germline ends. The CDR3 loop spans 14 amino acids. The CDR3 sequence: CASSLEGVAETQHF. The CDR3 DNA sequence: TGCGCCAGCAGCTTGGAGGGGGTTGCCGAGACCCAGCATTTT.

This CDR3 is CASRYRVLTPLHF. The CDR3 coding sequence is TGTGCCAGCCGCTACAGGGTCCTGACACCCCTCCACTTT. The chain carries TRBV2 and TRBJ1-6; possible D gene TRBD1, 6 bases. The CDR3 has 13 amino acids. V lost 8 bases and J lost 11, with 16 bases in between. CDR1 is SNHLY and CDR2 is FYNNEI in the germline V gene. The complete variable domain, with remaining parts taken from reference TRBV2 and TRBJ1-6, reads EPEVTQTPSHQVTQMGQEVILRCVPISNHLYFYWYRQILGQKVEFLVSFYNNEISEKSEIFDDQFSVERPDGSNFTLKIRSTKLEDSAMYFCASRYRVLTPLHFGNGTRLTVT.

The genes are TRBV9 and TRBJ2-7; D is undetermined. V gave up 3 bases and J gave up 0 bases, with 13 bases separating them. The germline V gene has CDR1 SGDLS and CDR2 YYNGEE. The CDR3 is 15 residues long. CDR3 region: CASSDSEDSSYEQYV. In nucleotides, the CDR3 is TGTGCCAGCAGCGACAGCGAGGATAGCTCCTACGAGCAGTACGTC.

The CDR3 loop reads CASSTVNTEAFF. The CDR3 DNA follows: TGCGCCAGCAGCACTGTGAACACTGAAGCTTTCTTT. J is TRBJ1-1 and V is TRBV5-1; D not certain. The CDR3 covers 12 residues. Between the trimmed V and J ends, which lost 4 bases and 0 bases, there was a span of 4 bases. CDR1 and CDR2 from the germline V gene are SGHRS and YFSETQ.

This clone came up a few times. This chain links TRBV5-4 with TRBJ1-2; D is uncertain. CDR1 is SGHNT, CDR2 YYREEE, per germline (reference sequence). The length of the CDR3 is 14 residues. The germline V and J ends were trimmed by 2 bases and 0 bases, with 8 bases remaining between them. The DNA for the CDR3 is TGTGCCAGCAGCTTAGACGTCACTAACTATGGCTACACCTTC. As protein: CASSLDVTNYGYTF.

This clone was observed a few times. The chain is built from TRBV28 and TRBJ1-5; tentatively, D is TRBD1 (6 bases). The CDR3 contains 16 residues. The germline gives CDR1 MDHEN, CDR2 SYDVKM. V was clipped by 3 bases and J by 5 bases, with 17 bases between them. CDR3 loop: CASSFAARGFHQPQHF. The CDR3 DNA reads TGTGCCAGCAGTTTTGCCGCCAGGGGCTTCCATCAGCCCCAGCATTTT.

This chain links TRBV5-1 with TRBJ2-7; unclear D gene. Germline CDR1 and CDR2: SGHRS and YFSETQ. CDR3 length: 13 residues. Between the trimmed V and J ends, which lost 0 bases and 2 bases, there was a span of 6 bases. The CDR3 DNA sequence: TGCGCCAGCAGCTTGGAAGGGACCTACGAGCAGTACGTC. Translating gives CASSLEGTYEQYV.

The V and J genes are TRBV14 and TRBJ2-3; D ambiguous. CDR1 is SGHDN, CDR2 FVKESK, per germline. The V and J ends lost 3 bases and 2 bases respectively, with 9 bases between them. The CDR3 is 14 amino acids. CDR3 loop: CASSQLRYTDTQYF. CDR3 bases: TGTGCCAGCAGCCAGCTTCGATACACAGATACGCAGTATTTT.

This clone came up many times. The gene calls are TRBV30 and TRBJ2-1; D unclear. Trimming stripped 1 base from V and 4 bases from J, with 11 bases between. The CDR3 totals 14 residues. Germline V CDR1 and CDR2: GTSNPN, SVGIG (reference sequence). The CDR3 region has the DNA TGTGCCTGGAGTGGCGGCAGCCGATACAATGAGCAGTTCTTC. Translating gives CAWSGGSRYNEQFF.

This clone appeared a few times. The chain has TRBV5-1 and TRBJ2-3, with no clear D. V shed 2 bases and J shed 1 base, with 8 bases lying between them. In germline, CDR1 is SGHRS, CDR2 YFSETQ. The CDR3 spans 14 residues. In DNA form, the CDR3 reads TGCGCCAGCAGCTTTGGACGGGGCACAGATACGCAGTATTTT. Its translation is CASSFGRGTDTQYF.

The rearrangement links TRBV27 to TRBJ2-1, with a possible D match to TRBD1 (6 bases). The CDR3 totals 15 residues. Germline V CDR1 and CDR2: MNHEY, SMNVEV (reference sequence). V was cut by 2 bases and J by 5 bases, with 13 bases left in between. The CDR3 nucleotides are TGTGCCAGCAGTTTAAGGGTGACAGGAGACAATGAGCAGTTCTTC. Encoded protein: CASSLRVTGDNEQFF.

There are a few counts of this clone. V gene TRBV18 combines with J gene TRBJ2-1; the D gene is possibly TRBD2 (6 bases). V was shortened by 8 bases and J by 9 bases, with 17 bases between the two germline ends. Germline values: CDR1 KGHSH, CDR2 LQKENI. CDR3 length: 13 amino acids. CDR3 amino acids: CASVRTTGGEQFF. In DNA, the CDR3 is TGTGCCAGCGTCCGGACTACTGGGGGTGAGCAGTTCTTC.

As for this clone: Relative to the germline gene, one junction end is altered; a read error may explain this. The J gene is TRBJ1-2, the V gene TRBV29-1; 7 bases fit TRBD1. Germline values: CDR1 SQVTM, CDR2 ANQGSEA. This CDR3 contains 13 residues. The DNA for the CDR3 is TGCAGCGTTGAAGACCCCCGAGGGGACAGTCCCTTATTC. It specifies CSVEDPRGDSPLF. The full variable domain, rest sourced from reference TRBV29-1 and TRBJ1-2, is SAVISQKPSRDICQRGTSLTIQCQVDSQVTMMFWYRQQPGQSLTLIATANQGSEATYESGFVIDKFPISRPNLTFSTLTVSNMSPEDSSIYLCSVEDPRGDSPLFGSGTRLTVV.

The chain combines TRBV4-1 with TRBJ1-5, with 7 bases matching TRBD1. The J segment lost 1 base and the V segment lost 2 bases, leaving 8 bases of the junction unmatched. CDR1 and CDR2 from the germline V gene are MGHRA and YSYEKL. The CDR3 spans 17 residues. The CDR3 protein is CASSQPYRGESNQPQHF. The DNA for the CDR3 is TGCGCCAGCAGCCAACCTTACAGGGGTGAGAGCAATCAGCCCCAGCATTTT.

V usage is TRBV6-5 and J usage is TRBJ2-1; a possible D gene is TRBD2 (5 bases). CDR1 MNHEY and CDR2 SVGAGI come from the germline V gene. V shed 4 bases and J shed 2 bases, with 9 bases lying between them. CDR3 length equals 14 residues. Here the CDR3 reads CASSLGVPYNEQFF. DNA of the CDR3: TGTGCCAGCAGTTTGGGAGTCCCCTACAATGAGCAGTTCTTC.

This clone is a singleton in its sample. CDR3: CASFEVRTGFQNGYTF. The CDR3 DNA reads TGTGCCAGCTTTGAGGTGCGGACAGGGTTTCAGAATGGCTACACCTTC. V is TRBV11-2 and J is TRBJ1-2; the match to TRBD1 covers 8 bases. This CDR3 spans 16 amino acids. Germline loops: CDR1 SGHAT, CDR2 FQNNGV. After removal of 8 bases from V and 6 bases from J, the junction contained 17 bases not matched to a gene.

The chain links TRBV30 to TRBJ1-5; 7 nucleotides match TRBD1. CDR3 length equals 12 residues. CDR1 GTSNPN and CDR2 SVGIG come from the germline V gene (reference sequence). Trimming removed 5 bases from V and 2 bases from J; junction bases left unmatched: 0. CDR3 loop: CAWGTGNQPQHF. DNA of the CDR3: TGTGCCTGGGGGACAGGCAATCAGCCCCAGCATTTT.

The chain carries TRBV14 and TRBJ2-2; no clear D gene. The CDR3 totals 16 residues. From germline, CDR1 is SGHDN and CDR2 FVKESK. The germline V and J ends were trimmed by 2 bases and 1 base, with 11 bases remaining between them. The CDR3 region has the DNA TGTGCCAGCAGCCAAAGGTATCAGAGGAACACCGGGGAGCTGTTTTTT. Protein product: CASSQRYQRNTGELFF.